The clone carrying this T cell receptor beta chain was seen a few times. Its matching antigen is unknown. This entry is derived from a study of identical twins. Study results and limitations: Excess twin sharing in beta out-of-frame sequences was weaker.

TCRdb redid the calling of the 5' RACE reads with MiXCR, one entry per CDR3 protein. The sample records about 340,000 distinct CDR3 sequences, 12% being singletons. Every sampled donor was Caucasian and healthy. There are 14 residues in the CDR3. CDR1 is MGHRA, CDR2 YSYEKL, per germline. Trimming removed 3 bases at V and 7 bases at J, with 10 bases between. A further study also used this sample, focusing on yellow fever vaccine responses in identical twins. That investigation notes: Twins' vaccine T cell responses were reported to seem partly convergent and partly personalized.

The chain links TRBV4-1 to TRBJ1-6, with no clear D. Specimen: CD8+ T cells sorted from blood. This clonotype was sampled from a woman in her late teens or twenties in good health. Here the CDR3 reads CASSQRGENSPLHF. The CDR3 DNA sequence: TGCGCCAGCAGCCAGCGGGGTGAAAATTCACCCCTCCACTTT.